This T cell receptor (beta chain) was documented in a study of blood T cells in healthy people across ages. Overall study results and limits: Naive T cell percentage showed a strong correlation with TCR beta diversity.

PCR was performed a second time for about 6 to 12 cycles using a sample-barcoded 5' primer and a J-beta primer mix. TCRdb re-derived calls from the 5' RACE reads in MiXCR, one entry per CDR3 protein. Of some 1.5 million distinct CDR3 sequences listed, approximately 28% were seen once; the top ten hold 7.7%. This clonotype has more than one count but fewer than ten. Its target is not known. Germline CDR1 SGHRS, CDR2 YFSETQ. V was clipped by 6 bases and J by 7 bases, with 17 bases between them. The CDR3 is 14 amino acids. Extraction yielded at least 5.5 micrograms of total RNA per sample. This sequence originates from a woman in her 30s in good health. This chain joins TRBV5-1 and TRBJ2-1; D tentatively reads TRBD1 or TRBD2 (5 bases each). Sequencing input: blood. The CDR3 DNA is TGCGCCAGCACCCGGGACCAACGGAAGAATGAGCAGTTCTTC. The encoded protein is CASTRDQRKNEQFF.